The source of this TCR beta chain is a study of blood T cell repertoires in COVID-19. Whole-study context: Spain, Italy and the United States supplied samples that represented acute and convalescent COVID-19.

Sequencing used immunoSEQ multiplex PCR; TCRdb keeps in-frame clones, though not all of them. This sample has fewer than 150,000 clones; 84% occur once, and the top ten carry 9.5% to 15%. The CDR3 is made up of 15 amino acids. J lost 5 bases, V lost 4 bases, and 3 bases had no gene match. Looked up from germline, CDR1 is WSHSY and CDR2 is SAAADI. The receptor comes from a woman in her twenties or thirties who had recovered from COVID-19. V gene TRBV10-2 combines with J gene TRBJ2-1; 12 bases fit TRBD2. Sequencing was done on a sample of peripheral blood. The CDR3: CASSGLAGADNEQFF. In DNA, the CDR3 is TGCGCCAGCAGTGGACTAGCGGGAGCAGACAATGAGCAGTTCTTC.